Shown below are 16 T cell receptor beta chains from a single sample sequenced in a study of T cells after posttransplantation cyclophosphamide (dated by TCRdb to the mid-2010s). The protocol used for the library was the immunoSEQ multiplex PCR assay. The table comes from immuneACCESS by way of TCRdb, which keeps in-frame sequences with V and J called. Part of the clones is missing from these tables; in studies checked, under half for an unresolved V gene and the rest for unknown reasons. This sample was tabulated with 30,000 to 50,000 clones, among which there are no singletons. About 4.5% of the sample goes to the ten largest clones. Sequencing used PBMCs. Receptor source: a woman in her forties or fifties in good health and a related stem cell transplant donor.

This clone was counted many times. This rearrangement joins TRBV5-1 to TRBJ2-2; 11 nucleotides agree with TRBD2. Germline V gene sequence: CDR1 SGHRS, CDR2 YFSETQ. V lost 2 bases, J lost 7 bases, and 10 bases stayed unmatched. This CDR3 comprises 17 residues. This CDR3 reads CASSFSTSGGPDGELFF. As DNA, the CDR3 is TGCGCCAGCAGCTTTTCTACTAGCGGGGGCCCGGACGGGGAGCTGTTTTTT.

This clone appeared many times. J is TRBJ2-3 and V is TRBV28; TRBD2 agrees at 7 bases. Germline V CDR1 and CDR2: MDHEN, SYDVKM. With 7 bases clipped from V and 3 bases from J, the junction kept 7 bases outside the gene matches. The length of the CDR3 is 14 residues. CDR3 protein: CASTQGGRTDTQYF. The CDR3 nucleotides are TGTGCCAGCACCCAGGGAGGGAGGACAGATACGCAGTATTTT.

This clone was seen many times. The chain couples TRBV5-1 to TRBJ2-7; the D gene is possibly TRBD2 (6 bases). This CDR3 comprises 13 residues. The germline CDR1 and CDR2 sequences are SGHRS and YFSETQ. Between the trimmed V and J ends, which lost 4 bases and 2 bases, there was a span of 10 bases. For the CDR3, the DNA is TGCGCCAGCAGCCCCGGGAGCACCTACGAGCAGTACTTC. Protein product: CASSPGSTYEQYF. Complete variable domain (other parts from reference TRBV5-1 and TRBJ2-7): KAGVTQTPRYLIKTRGQQVTLSCSPISGHRSVSWYQQTPGQGLQFLFEYFSETQRNKGNFPGRFSGRQFSNSRSEMNVSTLELGDSALYLCASSPGSTYEQYFGPGTRLTVT.

This clone appeared many times. This chain links TRBV5-1 with TRBJ1-3; D is undetermined. Germline CDR1 and CDR2: SGHRS and YFSETQ. The CDR3 sequence is 14 residues long. The V end lost 0 bases, the J end lost 4 bases, and 8 bases lay between the germline ends. Written as DNA, the CDR3 is TGCGCCAGCAGCTTGGTGTCGGGGGGAAACACCATATATTTT. It is translated as CASSLVSGGNTIYF.

Ten or more counts support this clone. The chain recombines TRBV6-1 with TRBJ2-7; 8 nucleotides line up with TRBD1. Germline trimming cut 1 base from V and 4 bases from J; bases unmatched to any gene: 6. The V gene's germline CDR1 is MNHNS and CDR2 SASEGT. This CDR3 spans 15 amino acids. The CDR3 bases are TGTGCCAGCAGTGAAGGATCAGGGGGCTTTTACGAGCAGTACTTC. This encodes CASSEGSGGFYEQYF.

In this sample, this clone turned up many times. The chain combines TRBV4-1 with TRBJ2-5; perhaps TRBD1 as D (6 bases). The germline V gene encodes CDR1 MGHRA and CDR2 YSYEKL. The CDR3 has 19 residues. Trimming removed 1 base at V and 4 bases at J, with 25 bases between. This CDR3 reads CASSQGGAWEGGERETQYF. The CDR3 nucleotides read TGCGCCAGCAGCCAAGGAGGAGCTTGGGAAGGGGGTGAAAGAGAGACCCAGTACTTC.

In this sample, this clone turned up many times. A read error may account for a junction end that differs from germline. This chain uses TRBV18 with TRBJ2-3, with TRBD1 as a possible D gene (5 bases). The CDR3 has 17 residues. CDR1 is KGHSH, CDR2 LQKENI, per germline. The CDR3: CASSPRPNGAPTDTQYF. DNA for the CDR3: TGTGCCAGCTCGCCACGACCGAATGGGGCCCCCACAGATACGCAGTATTTT.

In its sample, this clone was seen many times. The chain has TRBV9 and TRBJ1-1; TRBD1 matches 7 bases. Germline V gives CDR1 SGDLS, CDR2 YYNGEE. The CDR3 totals 16 residues. V lost 4 bases, J lost 0 bases, and 9 bases stayed unmatched. The CDR3 loop is CASSPLVGQLNTEAFF. The CDR3 DNA reads as TGTGCCAGCAGCCCCCTAGTGGGACAGCTGAACACTGAAGCTTTCTTT. Using reference TRBV9 and TRBJ1-1 for the parts outside the CDR3, the full variable domain is DSGVTQTPKHLITATGQRVTLRCSPRSGDLSVYWYQQSLDQGLQFLIQYYNGEERAKGNILERFSAQQFPDLHSELNLSSLELGDSALYFCASSPLVGQLNTEAFFGQGTRLTVV.

This clone occurred many times. The chain carries TRBV10-3 and TRBJ2-7; 7 bases agree with TRBD1. This CDR3 has 14 amino acids. J gave up 6 bases and V 4 bases, and 9 bases lay outside the gene matches. Germline V gene data show CDR1 as ENHRY and CDR2 as SYGVKD. CDR3 region: CAISVGQPRTEQYF. CDR3 in DNA: TGTGCCATCAGTGTGGGACAGCCCAGGACCGAGCAGTACTTC.

This clone was recorded at least ten times. This sequence joins TRBV5-1 and TRBJ1-3; 10 bases match TRBD1. Germline CDR1 and CDR2: SGHRS and YFSETQ. The CDR3 spans 17 residues. Trimming took 0 bases from V and 2 from J; bases not matched to a gene: 5. For the CDR3, the DNA is TGCGCCAGCAGCTTGGCGACGGGACAGGGGACTGGAAACACCATATATTTT. As protein: CASSLATGQGTGNTIYF.

This clone was detected ten times or more. This sequence joins TRBV18 and TRBJ1-4; no clear D. The CDR3 runs 17 residues. Germline lookup yields CDR1 KGHSH and CDR2 LQKENI. V lost 3 bases to trimming and J lost 1 base, with 15 bases between them. The CDR3 loop reads CASSPSRREVTNEKLFF. Here the CDR3 DNA reads TGTGCCAGCTCACCGTCGAGGAGGGAAGTAACTAATGAAAAACTGTTTTTT.

There are many counts of this clone. The rearrangement uses TRBV2 and TRBJ2-7; 10 bases match TRBD1. Germline assignment: CDR1 SNHLY and CDR2 FYNNEI. The CDR3 extends over 12 amino acids. Trimming took 8 bases from V and 5 from J; bases not matched to a gene: 3. This CDR3 reads CASRDRGHEQYF. The CDR3 DNA reads as TGTGCCAGCCGGGACAGGGGCCACGAGCAGTACTTC.

This clone was seen repeatedly, ten times or more. V usage is TRBV7-9 and J usage is TRBJ1-4, with TRBD1 as a possible D gene (5 bases). Per germline, CDR1 SEHNR and CDR2 FQNEAQ (reference sequence). V shed 0 bases and J shed 12 bases, with 8 bases lying between them. CDR3 length: 12 residues. CDR3 loop: CASSLAGVELFF. CDR3 nucleotides: TGTGCCAGCAGCTTAGCAGGGGTAGAACTGTTTTTT.

In its sample, this clone was seen a few times. This chain uses TRBV6-1 with TRBJ1-2, with a weak D call TRBD1 (5 bases). The CDR3 has 14 amino acids. Trimming stripped 8 bases from V and 8 bases from J, with 21 bases between. Germline V gene sequence: CDR1 MNHNS, CDR2 SASEGT. DNA for the CDR3: TGTGCCAGCGCCGTTGGGCCAGGGCGTGAGGGCTACACCTTC. Its protein product is CASAVGPGREGYTF.

This clone was counted many times. CDR3 sequence: CASGGASQYNEQFF. For the CDR3, the DNA is TGTGCCAGCGGGGGGGCATCACAGTACAATGAGCAGTTCTTC. The chain joins TRBV9 to TRBJ2-1; D is perhaps TRBD2 (7 bases). Germline CDR1 is SGDLS and CDR2 is YYNGEE. This CDR3 spans 14 amino acids. Trimming took off 7 bases at V and 4 bases at J, with 15 bases between the two ends.

This clone has at least ten counts. V and J are TRBV5-6 and TRBJ1-2; D gene ambiguous. This CDR3 has 15 residues. CDR1 and CDR2 (germline): SGHDT, YYEEEE. V was cut by 1 base and J by 4 bases, with 14 bases left in between. The CDR3 DNA follows: TGTGCCAGCAGCTTGTGGGCTCGACACCTCTATGGCTACACCTTC. This encodes CASSLWARHLYGYTF.